The 15 T cell receptor beta chains below come from one sample, sequenced in a study of graft-versus-host responses after intestinal transplantation (dated by TCRdb to 2020 to 2022). Reading the label with the study, this specimen's time point is: cells obtained before transplantation from donor or recipient. The library was obtained by the immunoSEQ multiplex PCR assay. TCRdb took this table from immuneACCESS and kept in-frame rearrangements with V and J called. Such tables lack part of the clones; where checked against another copy, unresolved V genes explain under half of the gap, and the rest is unexplained. Present in this sample are tens of thousands of clones, around 92% of which were seen just once. The ten largest clones represent approximately 0.6% of the sample. These receptors lack a known antigen. The sample here was unstimulated CD4+ T cells sorted from spleen or lymph node cells, taken before transplant. These receptors all stem from a human donor who was the organ donor for an intestinal transplant.

The J gene is TRBJ1-1, the V gene TRBV5-8; 7 bases are a match to TRBD1. The germline gives CDR1 SGHTS, CDR2 YDEGEE. Trimming at V came to 5 bases and at J to 2 bases, leaving 9 bases not matched to a gene. CDR3 length: 15 residues. CDR3 sequence reads: CASRARGGFNTEAFF. Here the CDR3 DNA reads TGTGCCAGCAGGGCCCGAGGGGGCTTTAACACTGAAGCTTTCTTT. Drawing the rest from reference TRBV5-8 and TRBJ1-1, the complete variable domain is EAGVTQSPTHLIKTRGQQATLRCSPISGHTSVYWYQQALGLGLQFLLWYDEGEERNRGNFPPRFSGRQFPNYSSELNVNALELEDSALYLCASRARGGFNTEAFFGQGTRLTVV.

The CDR3 region is CSARVDYEQYF. The DNA for the CDR3 is TGCAGTGCTAGAGTAGATTACGAGCAGTACTTC. This chain links TRBV20-1 with TRBJ2-7; D uncertain. The CDR3 length is 11 residues. Germline V CDR1 and CDR2: DFQATT, SNEGSKA (reference sequence). V lost 1 base and J lost 4, with 5 bases in between.

The genes are TRBV11-2 and TRBJ2-2; 8 nucleotides align to TRBD1. The CDR3 is made up of 17 amino acids. Germline-derived CDR1 and CDR2 are SGHAT and FQNNGV. The ends lost 5 bases at V and 4 bases at J; junction bases unmatched: 12. As DNA, the CDR3 is TGTGCCAGCAGCCAAGCCCCCGGGACAGGCGTCACCGGGGAGCTGTTTTTT. Translating gives CASSQAPGTGVTGELFF.

The chain carries TRBV29-1 and TRBJ1-4; TRBD1 might be the D (6 bases). Trimming took 7 bases from V and 5 from J, leaving 14 bases between them. The CDR3 length is 13 residues. From germline, CDR1 is SQVTM and CDR2 ANQGSEA. CDR3 in amino acids: CSAEDRGNEKLFF. DNA of the CDR3: TGCAGCGCCGAGGACAGAGGGAATGAAAAACTGTTTTTT.

This chain connects TRBV5-1 to TRBJ2-1, with TRBD1 matching over 8 bases. This CDR3 contains 15 residues. The ends lost 0 bases at V and 4 bases at J; junction bases unmatched: 3. Germline V gene lookup returns CDR1 SGHRS and CDR2 YFSETQ. This CDR3 reads CASSLADRAYNEQFF. CDR3 nucleotide sequence: TGCGCCAGCAGCTTGGCGGACAGGGCATACAATGAGCAGTTCTTC.

This sequence joins TRBV6-1 and TRBJ1-1, with a possible D match to TRBD1 (6 bases). The V gene's germline CDR1 is MNHNS and CDR2 SASEGT. V was trimmed by 4 bases and J by 0 bases, leaving 12 bases between them. The CDR3 covers 15 residues. CDR3 amino acids: CASSVGGRMNTEAFF. CDR3 in DNA: TGTGCCAGCAGTGTTGGGGGCCGCATGAACACTGAAGCTTTCTTT.

This chain uses TRBV15 with TRBJ2-1; no clear D gene. V was shortened by 0 bases and J by 2 bases, with 11 bases between the two germline ends. Germline V CDR1 and CDR2: LNHNV, YYDKDF (reference sequence). The CDR3 extends over 16 amino acids. In nucleotides, the CDR3 is TGTGCCACCAGCAGAGATTTGGCGGCTCCCTACAATGAGCAGTTCTTC. It codes for CATSRDLAAPYNEQFF.

This clone was recorded a few times. The rearrangement uses TRBV5-6 and TRBJ2-1; the match to TRBD1 covers 10 bases. The CDR3 spans 15 residues. Per germline, CDR1 SGHDT and CDR2 YYEEEE. Trimming took 4 bases from V and 7 from J; bases not matched to a gene: 8. The CDR3 DNA follows: TGTGCCAGCAGCCGCGGGACAGGGGTTTCAAATGAGCAGTTCTTC. This sequence encodes CASSRGTGVSNEQFF.

The rearrangement joins TRBV9 to TRBJ2-1; 7 bases are a match to TRBD2. Germline CDR1 SGDLS, CDR2 YYNGEE. J lost 2 bases, V lost 0 bases, and 2 bases had no gene match. The CDR3 loop spans 15 amino acids. This CDR3 is CASSVDGTTYNEQFF. As DNA, the CDR3 is TGTGCCAGCAGCGTAGACGGGACTACCTACAATGAGCAGTTCTTC.

V usage is TRBV7-2 and J usage is TRBJ2-3; 7 positions agree with TRBD1. This CDR3 region has 17 residues. Germline CDR1 SGHTA, CDR2 FQGNSA. The V gene end was trimmed by 5 bases and the J gene end by 0 bases; junction bases not matched to a gene: 11. The CDR3 is CASSPTRTGTSTDTQYF. DNA for the CDR3: TGTGCCAGCAGCCCCACCCGGACAGGTACTAGCACAGATACGCAGTATTTT.

The CDR3: CASSVLGQSGETQYF. CDR3 nucleotides: TGTGCCAGCAGCGTATTAGGACAGTCTGGCGAGACCCAGTACTTC. The chain employs TRBV9 and TRBJ2-5, with D maybe TRBD1 (6 bases). Germline-derived CDR1 and CDR2 are SGDLS and YYNGEE. The V end was cut by 1 base, the J end by 5 bases, with 15 bases between. This CDR3 region has 15 residues.

The gene calls are TRBV15 and TRBJ2-3; D might be TRBD2 (5 bases). The V gene lost 6 bases and the J gene lost 3 bases, with 16 bases spanning the gap. CDR3 length equals 15 residues. Germline V gene data show CDR1 as LNHNV and CDR2 as YYDKDF (reference sequence). The CDR3 DNA is TGTGCCACCAGACCAGAGGGAATGGTAACAGATACGCAGTATTTT. It codes for CATRPEGMVTDTQYF. Full variable domain (rest looked up from reference TRBV15 and TRBJ2-3): DAMVIQNPRYQVTQFGKPVTLSCSQTLNHNVMYWYQQKSSQAPKLLFHYYDKDFNNEADTPDNFQSRRPNTSFCFLDIRSPGLGDTAMYLCATRPEGMVTDTQYFGPGTRLTVL.

This clone is a singleton in its sample. The chain recombines TRBV5-1 with TRBJ1-2, with TRBD1 identical over 7 bases. Germline CDR1 and CDR2: SGHRS and YFSETQ. V was clipped by 4 bases and J by 4 bases; unmatched bases: 10. The CDR3 has 15 residues. The CDR3 DNA reads TGCGCCAGCAGCGCAACGGGACAGCCGACCTATGGCTACACCTTC. This sequence encodes CASSATGQPTYGYTF.

V gene TRBV9 combines with J gene TRBJ2-1; TRBD2 matches 15 bases. After removal of 4 bases from V and 12 bases from J, the junction contained 8 bases not matched to a gene. This CDR3 comprises 15 residues. Germline-derived CDR1 and CDR2 are SGDLS and YYNGEE. The CDR3 loop reads CASSPGLAGGAVQFF. The DNA for the CDR3 is TGTGCCAGCAGCCCAGGACTAGCGGGAGGGGCCGTGCAGTTCTTC.

This chain connects TRBV9 to TRBJ2-5; D unclear. The CDR3 runs to 14 residues. V lost 2 bases and J 1 base, leaving 9 bases between the germline ends. Per the germline V gene, CDR1 is SGDLS and CDR2 is YYNGEE. This chain's CDR3 is CASSVLSSQETQYF. In DNA, the CDR3 is TGTGCCAGCAGCGTTCTTTCGAGCCAAGAGACCCAGTACTTC.